This passage covers 18 T cell receptor beta chains from one sample sequenced in a study of blood T cell repertoires in COVID-19. Repertoires were generated with immunoSEQ multiplex PCR, while TCRdb's copy carries only in-frame clones and drops some. The sample records approximately 330,000 clones, about 91% being singletons. Input material: peripheral blood. Receptors originate from a man aged 25 to 40 with COVID-19, enrolled during active disease.

This clone was recorded once. The gene calls are TRBV11-3 and TRBJ2-1, with D uncertain. Germline V gives CDR1 SGHNT, CDR2 YENEEA. CDR3 length equals 17 residues. Trimming pared 4 bases from V and 2 bases from J, leaving 18 bases between. The DNA of the CDR3 is TGTGCCAGCAGCTCCCACCGGTCCGCAAGTCCCTACAATGAGCAGTTCTTC. It specifies CASSSHRSASPYNEQFF.

This clone was detected only once. This sequence joins TRBV28 and TRBJ2-5; 7 nucleotides line up with TRBD2. The CDR3 spans 14 residues. The germline CDR1 and CDR2 sequences are MDHEN and SYDVKM. The J segment lost 4 bases and the V segment lost 3 bases, leaving 5 bases of the junction unmatched. The chain's CDR3 is CASSFGGSGETQYF. The CDR3 nucleotides read TGTGCCAGCAGTTTCGGCGGGAGCGGAGAGACCCAGTACTTC.

The V call is TRBV14, the J call TRBJ1-5; D possibly corresponds to TRBD1 (5 bases). The V end was cut by 4 bases, the J end by 10 bases, with 11 bases between. Germline assignment: CDR1 SGHDN and CDR2 FVKESK. This CDR3 contains 12 residues. Here the CDR3 DNA reads TGTGCCAGCAGCCTCGACAGTGGACCCCAGCATTTT. It codes for CASSLDSGPQHF.

The V and J genes are TRBV11-3 and TRBJ2-5; 8 nucleotides match TRBD1. Trimming cost V 5 bases and J 5 bases; bases outside gene matches: 7. CDR1 is SGHNT and CDR2 is YENEEA in the germline V gene. CDR3 length: 14 residues. CDR3 residues: CASSRDRDRETQYF. The CDR3 nucleotides are TGTGCCAGCAGCCGCGACAGGGACAGGGAGACCCAGTACTTC.

The J gene is TRBJ2-1, the V gene TRBV6-4, with TRBD2 matching over 10 bases. The CDR3 extends over 15 amino acids. V trimming: 3 bases; J trimming: 3 bases; junction bases outside the gene matches: 2. Germline CDR1 and CDR2: MRHNA and SNTAGT. The CDR3 nucleotides are TGTGCCAGCAGTGAGTTAGCGGGGGGCTACAATGAGCAGTTCTTC. This codes for CASSELAGGYNEQFF.

The chain joins TRBV5-6 to TRBJ1-3; perhaps TRBD1 as D (5 bases). This CDR3 spans 15 amino acids. Germline values: CDR1 SGHDT, CDR2 YYEEEE. The germline V and J ends were trimmed by 3 bases and 0 bases, with 10 bases remaining between them. The CDR3 region has the DNA TGTGCCAGCAGCTCCGAAACAGGCTCTGGAAACACCATATATTTT. It encodes CASSSETGSGNTIYF.

This rearrangement joins TRBV19 to TRBJ2-7; 8 bases map to TRBD2. CDR3 size: 16 residues. With 6 bases clipped from V and 1 base from J, the junction kept 11 bases outside the gene matches. CDR1 is LNHDA and CDR2 is SQIVND in the germline V gene (reference sequence). CDR3 residues: CASSRSGGVKSYEQYF. The CDR3 DNA reads as TGTGCCAGTAGCCGCTCCGGGGGGGTCAAGTCCTACGAGCAGTACTTC. The variable domain in full, completed from reference TRBV19 and TRBJ2-7, reads DGGITQSPKYLFRKEGQNVTLSCEQNLNHDAMYWYRQDPGQGLRLIYYSQIVNDFQKGDIAEGYSVSREKKESFPLTVTSAQKNPTAFYLCASSRSGGVKSYEQYFGPGTRLTVT.

The chain uses TRBV7-9 and TRBJ1-5; the D is unclear. The CDR3 totals 14 residues. Trimming removed 2 bases from V and 0 bases from J, with 5 bases in between. Germline CDR1 and CDR2: SEHNR and FQNEAQ (reference sequence). This CDR3 is CASSLFGSNQPQHF. The CDR3 bases are TGTGCCAGCAGCTTATTCGGTAGCAATCAGCCCCAGCATTTT.

The chain recombines TRBV11-2 with TRBJ2-3; 7 positions match TRBD1. Germline CDR1 is SGHAT and CDR2 is FQNNGV. The ends lost 1 base at V and 13 bases at J; junction bases unmatched: 23. The length of the CDR3 is 18 residues. CDR3 nucleotide sequence: TGTGCCAGCAGCTTAGTAGTGGGAAGGTTCGGCCGACAGGGTTACAAGTATTTT. Protein: CASSLVVGRFGRQGYKYF.

The chain joins TRBV10-3 to TRBJ2-1; the match to TRBD2 covers 10 bases. Per germline, CDR1 ENHRY and CDR2 SYGVKD. The J segment lost 4 bases and the V segment lost 7 bases, leaving 7 bases of the junction unmatched. CDR3 length: 15 amino acids. This chain's CDR3 is CAITETSGPYNEQFF. The CDR3 bases are TGTGCCATCACCGAGACTAGCGGGCCTTACAATGAGCAGTTCTTC.

The rearrangement joins TRBV5-1 to TRBJ1-4, with TRBD1 identical over 7 bases. Germline-derived CDR1 and CDR2 are SGHRS and YFSETQ. This CDR3 spans 15 amino acids. Trimming took 2 bases from V and 8 from J; bases not matched to a gene: 9. CDR3 sequence: CASSLRGREGEKLFF. CDR3 sequence (DNA): TGCGCCAGCAGCTTAAGGGGGCGAGAAGGAGAAAAACTGTTTTTT.

The chain carries TRBV5-1 and TRBJ2-3, with D possibly matching TRBD2 (6 bases). Trimming removed 1 base from V and 2 bases from J, with 14 bases in between. Germline CDR1 SGHRS, CDR2 YFSETQ. The CDR3 totals 16 residues. The CDR3 nucleotides are TGCGCCAGCAGCTTGATAGTAGCGGCTCTCACAGATACGCAGTATTTT. It codes for CASSLIVAALTDTQYF. Combining the CDR3 with reference TRBV5-1 and TRBJ2-3 gives the whole variable domain KAGVTQTPRYLIKTRGQQVTLSCSPISGHRSVSWYQQTPGQGLQFLFEYFSETQRNKGNFPGRFSGRQFSNSRSEMNVSTLELGDSALYLCASSLIVAALTDTQYFGPGTRLTVL.

The chain combines TRBV10-3 with TRBJ2-1; tentative D call: TRBD1 (6 bases). This CDR3 spans 14 amino acids. Trimming removed 4 bases at V and 8 bases at J, with 15 bases between. Germline V lookup: CDR1 ENHRY, CDR2 SYGVKD. The CDR3 sequence is CAISAPVAGDEQFF. The CDR3 DNA is TGTGCCATCAGTGCCCCCGTGGCAGGGGATGAGCAGTTCTTC.

This clone was detected a few times. This rearrangement joins TRBV5-4 to TRBJ2-1, with TRBD2 matching 11 bases. V gave up 7 bases and J gave up 0 bases; unmatched junction bases: 12. The CDR3 spans 18 residues. Germline lookup yields CDR1 SGHNT and CDR2 YYREEE (reference sequence). The CDR3, as DNA: TGTGCCAGCGTACCGGGACTAGCGGCCAGGAGCTCCTACAATGAGCAGTTCTTC. This codes for CASVPGLAARSSYNEQFF.

The rearrangement links TRBV15 to TRBJ2-1; 13 bases are shared with TRBD2. Germline CDR1 and CDR2: LNHNV and YYDKDF (reference sequence). Germline trimming cut 6 bases from V and 10 bases from J; bases unmatched to any gene: 6. This CDR3 spans 14 amino acids. CDR3 region: CATRGTSGDLEQFF. CDR3 nucleotide sequence: TGTGCCACCAGGGGGACTAGCGGGGATCTGGAGCAGTTCTTC.

About this clone itself: The sample contains more than one DNA sequence encoding this CDR3. The chain employs TRBV11-3 and TRBJ2-5; 7 bases line up with TRBD1. This CDR3 has 13 amino acids. Trimming cost V 5 bases and J 5 bases; bases outside gene matches: 5. Germline assignment: CDR1 SGHNT and CDR2 YENEEA. In DNA form, the CDR3 reads TGTGCCAGCAGCCGAGACAGGGAGGAGACCCAGTACTTC. Translation gives CASSRDREETQYF.

The chain joins TRBV19 to TRBJ1-2; 11 bases are a match to TRBD1. CDR3 length equals 15 residues. Trimming at V came to 5 bases and at J to 4 bases, leaving 6 bases not matched to a gene. Germline V gene data show CDR1 as LNHDA and CDR2 as SQIVND (reference sequence). The CDR3 region has the DNA TGTGCCAGTAGTTTCACCGGGACAGGGGGCTATGGCTACACCTTC. Translated, it gives CASSFTGTGGYGYTF.

V gene TRBV9 combines with J gene TRBJ2-1; possibly TRBD2 for D (6 bases). The CDR3 length is 14 residues. The germline V and J ends were trimmed by 0 bases and 9 bases, with 13 bases remaining between them. Germline values: CDR1 SGDLS, CDR2 YYNGEE. CDR3 protein: CASSVGASAGEQFF. CDR3 nucleotide sequence: TGTGCCAGCAGCGTAGGGGCTAGCGCGGGTGAGCAGTTCTTC.